Below, one T cell receptor beta chain is given with its context. The antigen is unknown. This entry belongs to a study of cytomegalovirus exposure and HLA in healthy donors. Study-level results: As a later analysis revealed, the rate of TCR association differed by HLA locus, with DRB1 most and HLA-C fewest. Later on, analysis showed that most CMV-associated TCR beta chains appeared to be HLA-restricted. TCR beta V- and J-gene trimming, according to a later analysis, was linked to a missense DCLRE1C variant.

PCR primers comprised 60 Vbeta and 13 Jbeta primers. Only in-frame clones appear in the TCRdb table, and some are missing; sequencing was by immunoSEQ multiplex PCR. Among a few hundred thousand clones listed, 60% to 80% were seen once. J was trimmed by 0 bases and V by 3 bases; bases with no gene match: 7. CDR3 length: 17 amino acids. Germline V gene lookup returns CDR1 LNHDA and CDR2 SQIVND (reference sequence). This receptor was taken from a man between 18 and 35 years old in good health and CMV-seronegative. The chain employs TRBV19 and TRBJ2-1; TRBD2 agrees at 8 bases. The sequenced material came from PBMCs. CDR3 loop: CASSMSTSGGSYNEQFF. CDR3 DNA: TGTGCCAGTAGTATGTCAACAAGCGGGGGCTCCTACAATGAGCAGTTCTTC.